This record concerns one T cell receptor (beta chain) sequence. Its specificity is not known. The sample belongs to a study of shared clonotypes between healthy human individuals. Overall study findings and caveats: Represented diversity (both genetic and exposure-history) was limited by the small number of donors.

Within Nashville, Tennessee resided all donors, each a Caucasian adult. The repertoire was sequenced with immunoSEQ multiplex PCR; TCRdb's copy has only in-frame clones and lacks some. The sample yields about 330,000 clones, approximately 74% seen once. With V trimmed by 3 bases and J by 4 bases, 6 bases remained unmatched. From germline, CDR1 is MGHRA and CDR2 YSYEKL. This CDR3 has 15 residues. The sample consisted of memory CD4+ T cells sorted from blood. As for subset: CD45RA-negative fraction. This TCR was recovered from a man aged 30 to 39 in good health. The chain is built from TRBV4-1 and TRBJ1-2; 9 bases are shared with TRBD1. For the CDR3, the DNA is TGCGCCAGCAGCCAGGGACAGGGACCGGTCTATGGCTACACCTTC. It codes for CASSQGQGPVYGYTF.